Shown below are 8 T cell receptor beta chains from a single sample sequenced in a study of T cell responses to AZD1222 COVID-19 vaccine. The method was immunoSEQ multiplex PCR; TCRdb's version includes in-frame clones alone and lacks a portion of them. The table records 90,000 to 150,000 clones, around 90% of them present only once. Material: peripheral blood, obtained 28 days after the second dose of the MenACWY control vaccine. The receptors derive from an adult who received the MenACWY meningococcal vaccine as a control.

This chain joins TRBV6-4 and TRBJ2-3, with 9 bases fitting TRBD2. Germline V gene lookup returns CDR1 MRHNA and CDR2 SNTAGT. This CDR3 has 14 residues. Trimming took 5 bases from V and 4 from J; bases not matched to a gene: 4. Here the CDR3 DNA reads TGTGCCAGCAGTCGCGGGGGGGCGGCAGATACGCAGTATTTT. Encoded protein: CASSRGGAADTQYF.

J is TRBJ2-3 and V is TRBV30, with TRBD1 matching 10 bases. V dropped 0 bases and J dropped 5; count of bases not matched to a gene: 11. The CDR3 covers 17 residues. The germline V gene encodes CDR1 GTSNPN and CDR2 SVGIG (reference sequence). The CDR3 reads CAWSVRPDRGRGDTQYF. The CDR3 nucleotides are TGTGCCTGGAGTGTGCGACCCGACAGGGGGCGAGGAGATACGCAGTATTTT.

This clone was seen a handful of times. This chain joins TRBV11-2 and TRBJ1-4; D remains unclear. From germline, CDR1 is SGHAT and CDR2 FQNNGV. The CDR3 is 11 amino acids. The V gene lost 3 bases and the J gene lost 4 bases, with 0 bases spanning the gap. The CDR3 protein is CASSFNEKLFF. CDR3 coding DNA: TGTGCCAGCAGCTTTAATGAAAAACTGTTTTTT.

The chain carries TRBV6-5 and TRBJ2-1; no clear D. Trimming left V 6 bases short and J 8 bases short, with 8 bases between. The CDR3 has 11 amino acids. Looked up from germline, CDR1 is MNHEY and CDR2 is SVGAGI. This chain's CDR3 is CASRRRDEQFF. CDR3 nucleotides: TGTGCCAGCAGACGAAGAGATGAGCAGTTCTTC.

This chain connects TRBV30 to TRBJ2-2, with 11 positions matching TRBD2. Per the germline V gene, CDR1 is GTSNPN and CDR2 is SVGIG (reference sequence). The V segment lost 8 bases and the J segment 1 base; nucleotides outside the gene matches: 12. The CDR3 sequence is 17 residues long. CDR3 loop: CARHTKGLAENTGELFF. The CDR3 nucleotides read TGTGCCCGACATACTAAGGGACTAGCGGAGAACACCGGGGAGCTGTTTTTT. Drawing the rest from reference TRBV30 and TRBJ2-2, the complete variable domain is SQTIHQWPATLVQPVGSPLSLECTVEGTSNPNLYWYRQAAGRGLQLLFYSVGIGQISSEVPQNLSASRPQDRQFILSSKKLLLSDSGFYLCARHTKGLAENTGELFFGEGSRLTVL.

The rearrangement joins TRBV25-1 to TRBJ1-3; a weak D match, TRBD1 (6 bases). CDR1 and CDR2 (germline): MGHDK, SYGVNS. The CDR3 runs 14 residues. CDR3 loop: CAPLGAGAGNTIYF. The DNA of the CDR3 is TGTGCTCCCCTGGGGGCGGGAGCTGGAAACACCATATATTTT.

V and J are TRBV27 and TRBJ2-2; 12 bases are a match to TRBD1. Germline V CDR1 and CDR2: MNHEY, SMNVEV (reference sequence). There are 15 residues in the CDR3. J was trimmed by 7 bases and V by 8 bases; bases with no gene match: 8. CDR3 nucleotide sequence: TGTGCCAGCGGATCCGGGACAGGGGGCGGCGGGGAGCTGTTTTTT. Translated: CASGSGTGGGGELFF.

This chain joins TRBV28 and TRBJ1-1; TRBD1 is a possible D gene (5 bases). CDR1 is MDHEN, CDR2 SYDVKM, per germline. V was shortened by 5 bases and J by 7 bases, with 17 bases between the two germline ends. This CDR3 is built from 14 residues. This CDR3 is CASSRMSGRSEAFF. In DNA, the CDR3 is TGTGCCAGCAGTCGAATGTCGGGACGCAGTGAAGCTTTCTTT.